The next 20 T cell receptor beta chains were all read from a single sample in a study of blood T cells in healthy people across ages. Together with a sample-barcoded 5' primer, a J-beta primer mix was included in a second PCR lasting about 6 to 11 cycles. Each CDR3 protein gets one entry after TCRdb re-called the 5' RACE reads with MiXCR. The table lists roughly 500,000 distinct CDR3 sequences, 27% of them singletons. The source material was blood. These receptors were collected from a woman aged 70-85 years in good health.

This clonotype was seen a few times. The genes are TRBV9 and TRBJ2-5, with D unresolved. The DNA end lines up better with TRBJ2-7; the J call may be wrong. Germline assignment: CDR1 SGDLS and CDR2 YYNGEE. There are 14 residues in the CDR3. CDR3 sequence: CASSVETSSYEQYF. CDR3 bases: TGTGCCAGCAGCGTAGAGACCAGCTCCTACGAGCAGTACTTC.

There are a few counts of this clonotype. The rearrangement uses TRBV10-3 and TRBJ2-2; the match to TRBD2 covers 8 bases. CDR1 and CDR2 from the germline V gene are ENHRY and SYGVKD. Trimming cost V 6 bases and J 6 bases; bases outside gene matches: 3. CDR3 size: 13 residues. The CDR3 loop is CAISQAGAGELFF. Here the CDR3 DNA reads TGTGCCATCAGCCAAGCGGGGGCCGGGGAGCTGTTTTTT.

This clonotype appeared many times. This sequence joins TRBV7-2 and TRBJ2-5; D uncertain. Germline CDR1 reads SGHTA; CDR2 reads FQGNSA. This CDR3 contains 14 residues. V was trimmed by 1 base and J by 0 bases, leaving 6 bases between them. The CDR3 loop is CASSLGDHQETQYF. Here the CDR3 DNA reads TGTGCCAGCAGCTTAGGTGACCACCAAGAGACCCAGTACTTC.

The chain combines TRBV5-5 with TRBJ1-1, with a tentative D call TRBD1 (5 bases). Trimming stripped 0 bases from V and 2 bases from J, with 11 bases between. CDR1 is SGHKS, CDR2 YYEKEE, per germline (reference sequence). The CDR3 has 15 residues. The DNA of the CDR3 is TGTGCCAGCAGCTTGGGTAGCAGGGTCAACACTGAAGCTTTCTTT. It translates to CASSLGSRVNTEAFF.

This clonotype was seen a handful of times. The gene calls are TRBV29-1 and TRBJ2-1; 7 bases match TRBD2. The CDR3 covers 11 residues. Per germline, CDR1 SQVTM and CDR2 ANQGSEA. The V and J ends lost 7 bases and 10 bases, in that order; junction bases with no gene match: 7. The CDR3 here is CSGDYGQEQFF. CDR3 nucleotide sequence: TGCAGCGGGGACTACGGGCAAGAGCAGTTCTTC.

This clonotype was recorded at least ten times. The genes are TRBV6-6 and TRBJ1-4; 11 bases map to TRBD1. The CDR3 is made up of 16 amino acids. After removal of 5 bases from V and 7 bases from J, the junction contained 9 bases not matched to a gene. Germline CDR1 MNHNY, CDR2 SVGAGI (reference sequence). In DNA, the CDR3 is TGTGCCAGCAGTATTAACCCCGGGACAGGGGGTGAAAAACTGTTTTTT. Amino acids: CASSINPGTGGEKLFF.

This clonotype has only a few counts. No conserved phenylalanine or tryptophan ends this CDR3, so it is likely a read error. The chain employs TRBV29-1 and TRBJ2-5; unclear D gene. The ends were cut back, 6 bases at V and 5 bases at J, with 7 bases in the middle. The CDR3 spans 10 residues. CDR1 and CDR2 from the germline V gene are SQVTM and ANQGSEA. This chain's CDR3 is CSVAVETQYL. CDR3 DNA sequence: TGCAGCGTAGCAGTGGAGACCCAGTACCTC.

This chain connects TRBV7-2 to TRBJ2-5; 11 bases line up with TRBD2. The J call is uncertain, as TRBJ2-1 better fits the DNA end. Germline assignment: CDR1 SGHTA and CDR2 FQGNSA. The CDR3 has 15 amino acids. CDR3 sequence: CASSLVASGGYEQFF. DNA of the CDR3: TGTGCCAGCAGCCTAGTGGCTAGCGGGGGGTATGAGCAGTTCTTC.

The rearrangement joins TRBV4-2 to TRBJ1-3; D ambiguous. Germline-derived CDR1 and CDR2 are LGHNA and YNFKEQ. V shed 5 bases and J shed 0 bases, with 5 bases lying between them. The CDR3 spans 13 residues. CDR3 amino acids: CASSADSGNTIYF. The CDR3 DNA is TGTGCCAGCAGCGCGGACTCTGGAAACACCATATATTTT.

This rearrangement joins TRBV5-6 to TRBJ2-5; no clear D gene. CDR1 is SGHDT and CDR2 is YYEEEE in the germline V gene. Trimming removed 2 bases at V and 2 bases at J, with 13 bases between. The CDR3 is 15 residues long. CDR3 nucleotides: TGTGCCAGCAGCTTAAGTCTCGCCCATCAAGAGACCCAGTACTTC. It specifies CASSLSLAHQETQYF.

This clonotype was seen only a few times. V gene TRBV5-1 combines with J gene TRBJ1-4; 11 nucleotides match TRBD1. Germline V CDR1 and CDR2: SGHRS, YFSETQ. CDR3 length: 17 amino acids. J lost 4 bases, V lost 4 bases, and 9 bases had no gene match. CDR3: CASSRGDRGMVNEKLFF. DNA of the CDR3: TGCGCCAGCAGCCGAGGGGACAGGGGGATGGTTAATGAAAAACTGTTTTTT.

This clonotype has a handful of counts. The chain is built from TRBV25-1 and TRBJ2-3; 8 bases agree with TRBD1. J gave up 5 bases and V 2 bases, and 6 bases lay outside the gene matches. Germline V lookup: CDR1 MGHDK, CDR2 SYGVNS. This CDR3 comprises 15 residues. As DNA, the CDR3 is TGTGCCAGCAGTGAAACCCGGACAGGGAAAGATACGCAGTATTTT. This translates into CASSETRTGKDTQYF. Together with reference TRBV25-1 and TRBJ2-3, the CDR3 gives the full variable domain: EADIYQTPRYLVIGTGKKITLECSQTMGHDKMYWYQQDPGMELHLIHYSYGVNSTEKGDLSSESTVSRIRTEHFPLTLESARPSHTSQYLCASSETRTGKDTQYFGPGTRLTVL.

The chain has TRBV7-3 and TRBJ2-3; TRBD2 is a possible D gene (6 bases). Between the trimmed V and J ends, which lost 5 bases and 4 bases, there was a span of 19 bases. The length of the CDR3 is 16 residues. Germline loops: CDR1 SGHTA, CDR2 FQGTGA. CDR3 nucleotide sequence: TGTGCCAGCAGCCCGCAACCGGGACTGAAGGCAGATACGCAGTATTTT. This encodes CASSPQPGLKADTQYF.

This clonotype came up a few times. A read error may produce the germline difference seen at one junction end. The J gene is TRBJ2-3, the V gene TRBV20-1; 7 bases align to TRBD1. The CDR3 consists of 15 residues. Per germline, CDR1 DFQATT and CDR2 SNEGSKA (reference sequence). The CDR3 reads CGARVRDSSGDTQYF. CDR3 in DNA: TGCGGTGCTAGAGTGAGGGACAGCTCCGGGGATACGCAGTATTTT.

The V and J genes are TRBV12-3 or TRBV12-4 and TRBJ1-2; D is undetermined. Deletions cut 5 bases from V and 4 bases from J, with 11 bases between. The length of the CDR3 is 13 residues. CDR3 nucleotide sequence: TGTGCCAGCAGTGCCGCAGGTGCCTATGGCTACACCTTC. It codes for CASSAAGAYGYTF.

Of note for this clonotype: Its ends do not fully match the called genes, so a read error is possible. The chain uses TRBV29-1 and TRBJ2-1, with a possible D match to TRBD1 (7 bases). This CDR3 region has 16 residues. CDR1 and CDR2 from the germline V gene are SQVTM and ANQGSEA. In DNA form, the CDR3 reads TGCAGCGTTGAAATCGGGGCAGGGGGGTCCTACAATGAGCGGTTCTTC. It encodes CSVEIGAGGSYNERFF.

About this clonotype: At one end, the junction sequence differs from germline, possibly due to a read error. This chain's CDR3 is CASRQASGQAQETQYF. The CDR3 DNA is TGTGCCAGCAGACAAGCCAGCGGACAGGCCCAAGAGACCCAGTACTTC. The chain uses TRBV4-2 and TRBJ2-5; TRBD1 matches 7 bases. The CDR3 sequence is 16 residues long. Germline assignment: CDR1 LGHNA and CDR2 YNFKEQ.

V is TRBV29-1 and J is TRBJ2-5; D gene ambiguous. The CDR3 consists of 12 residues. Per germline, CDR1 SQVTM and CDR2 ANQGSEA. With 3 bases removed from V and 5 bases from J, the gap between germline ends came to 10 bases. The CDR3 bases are TGCAGCGTTGATGGTGACCGGGAGACCCAGTACTTC. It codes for CSVDGDRETQYF.

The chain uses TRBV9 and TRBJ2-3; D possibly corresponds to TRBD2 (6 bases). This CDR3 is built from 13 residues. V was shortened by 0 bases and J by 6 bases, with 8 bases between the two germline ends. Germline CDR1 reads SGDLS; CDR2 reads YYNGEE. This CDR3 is CASSVAGVDTQYF. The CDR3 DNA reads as TGTGCCAGCAGCGTAGCGGGGGTGGATACGCAGTATTTT.

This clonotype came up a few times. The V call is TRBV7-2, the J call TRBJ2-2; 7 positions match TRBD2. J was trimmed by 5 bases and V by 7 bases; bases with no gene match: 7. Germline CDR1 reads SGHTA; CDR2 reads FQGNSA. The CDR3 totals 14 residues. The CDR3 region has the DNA TGTGCCAGCATATGGACTAGTGGAACCGGGGAGCTGTTTTTT. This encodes CASIWTSGTGELFF.